This TCR beta chain appears in the sequencing data of a study of blood T cell repertoires in COVID-19. Study at large: T cells, B-cell-depleted T cells, or PBMCs supplied cDNA or gDNA.

Some clones are missing from TCRdb's copy, which holds only in-frame ones; the method was immunoSEQ multiplex PCR. The data hold 85,000 to 95,000 clones, with roughly 89% observed a single time. V was clipped by 3 bases and J by 8 bases, with 13 bases between them. Germline V gene data show CDR1 as SGHNT and CDR2 as YYREEE (reference sequence). This CDR3 spans 13 amino acids. The sequenced sample consisted of peripheral blood. The chain employs TRBV5-4 and TRBJ2-3; D not resolved. The clonotype originates from a woman aged 80 or over with active COVID-19. This CDR3 is CASSSAARVTQYF. For the CDR3, the DNA is TGTGCCAGCAGCTCCGCCGCCCGGGTTACGCAGTATTTT. The whole variable domain, remainder taken from reference TRBV5-4 and TRBJ2-3, is ETGVTQSPTHLIKTRGQQVTLRCSSQSGHNTVSWYQQALGQGPQFIFQYYREEENGRGNFPPRFSGLQFPNYSSELNVNALELDDSALYLCASSSAARVTQYFGPGTRLTVL.